This TCR beta chain is from a study of ipilimumab plus nivolumab after autologous stem cell transplantation. Trimming shortened V by 1 base and J by 6 bases, and 16 bases separated the two germline ends. Germline V lookup: CDR1 SGHTA, CDR2 FQGNSA. The CDR3 runs to 16 residues. Here immunoSEQ multiplex PCR was the method, and the copy in TCRdb shows in-frame clones only, minus some. The sample has some 45,000 clones; about 88% are singletons. This clone was detected only once. V usage is TRBV7-2 and J usage is TRBJ1-5; D gene unclear. This TCR came from a male donor with multiple myeloma. The input for sequencing was PBMCs, taken in a trial of ipilimumab plus nivolumab as post-transplant consolidation. The CDR3 is CASSLVSGAGSQPQHF. The CDR3 nucleotides read TGTGCCAGCAGCTTAGTTTCCGGTGCTGGGAGTCAGCCCCAGCATTTT.